This paragraph covers one T cell receptor beta chain sequence. The repertoire was sequenced with immunoSEQ multiplex PCR; TCRdb's copy has only in-frame clones and lacks some. The table has 100,000 to 150,000 clones, about 81% seen once; the top ten hold roughly 6%. The sample comes from a study of radiation and T cells in renal cell carcinoma. Germline CDR1 and CDR2: MNHNS and SASEGT. The CDR3 extends over 14 amino acids. The J segment lost 8 bases and the V segment lost 7 bases, leaving 11 bases of the junction unmatched. Documented time point: blood 2 weeks post-SBRT. This sample's treatment: 15 Gy SBRT to primary tumor, nephrectomy 4 weeks later.

The chain has TRBV6-1 and TRBJ2-1; 7 bases map to TRBD1. The clonotype comes from a man aged 45-65 years with renal cell carcinoma. Sequenced material: blood, taken from a patient whose treatment included radiotherapy and nephrectomy. The CDR3 here is CASTGTADRDEQFF. CDR3 coding DNA: TGTGCCAGCACGGGGACAGCCGATCGTGATGAGCAGTTCTTC.